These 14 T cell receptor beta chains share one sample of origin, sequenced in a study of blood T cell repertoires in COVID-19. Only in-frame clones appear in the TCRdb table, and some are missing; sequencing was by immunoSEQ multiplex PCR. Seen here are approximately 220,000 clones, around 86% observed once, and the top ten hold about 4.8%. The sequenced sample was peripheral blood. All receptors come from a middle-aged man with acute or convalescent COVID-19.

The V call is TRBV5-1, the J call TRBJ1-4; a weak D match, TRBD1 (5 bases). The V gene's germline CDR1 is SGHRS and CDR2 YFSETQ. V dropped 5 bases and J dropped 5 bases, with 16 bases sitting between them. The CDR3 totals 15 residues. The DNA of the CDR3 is TGCGCCAGCAGTTCCGGACATGGCCGAAATGAAAAACTGTTTTTT. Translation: CASSSGHGRNEKLFF.

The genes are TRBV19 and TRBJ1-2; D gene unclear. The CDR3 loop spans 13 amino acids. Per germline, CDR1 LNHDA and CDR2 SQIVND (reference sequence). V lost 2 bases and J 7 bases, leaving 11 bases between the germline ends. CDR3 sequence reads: CASSIREAGGYTF. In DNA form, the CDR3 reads TGTGCCAGTAGTATACGGGAGGCTGGTGGCTACACCTTC.

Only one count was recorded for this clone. The chain's CDR3 is CASSPRDSLRNTEAFF. In DNA form, the CDR3 reads TGTGCCAGCTCACCCAGGGACAGCCTCCGGAACACTGAAGCTTTCTTT. J is TRBJ1-1 and V is TRBV18, with 7 nucleotides matching TRBD1. CDR1 is KGHSH and CDR2 is LQKENI in the germline V gene. The V segment lost 3 bases and the J segment 1 base; nucleotides outside the gene matches: 8. This CDR3 spans 16 amino acids.

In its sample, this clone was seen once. This CDR3 reads CASRYTARGQETQYF. The CDR3 nucleotides read TGTGCCAGCAGGTATACAGCCAGGGGACAAGAGACCCAGTACTTC. J is TRBJ2-5 and V is TRBV6-6; TRBD1 might be the D (6 bases). This CDR3 comprises 15 residues. V was pared by 6 bases and J by 2 bases, with 16 bases between. The germline V gene has CDR1 MNHNY and CDR2 SVGAGI (reference sequence).

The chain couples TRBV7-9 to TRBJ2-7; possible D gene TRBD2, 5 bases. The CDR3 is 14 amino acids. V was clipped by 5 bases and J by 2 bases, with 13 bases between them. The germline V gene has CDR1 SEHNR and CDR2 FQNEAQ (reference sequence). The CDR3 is CASSPMVGAYEQYF. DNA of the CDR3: TGTGCCAGCAGCCCGATGGTGGGAGCCTACGAGCAGTACTTC.

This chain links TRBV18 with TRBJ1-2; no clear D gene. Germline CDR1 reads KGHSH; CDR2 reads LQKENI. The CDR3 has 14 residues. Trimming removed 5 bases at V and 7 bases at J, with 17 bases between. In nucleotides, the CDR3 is TGTGCCAGCTCATCTCTCGGCGGGAGCAGTGGCTACACCTTC. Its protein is CASSSLGGSSGYTF.

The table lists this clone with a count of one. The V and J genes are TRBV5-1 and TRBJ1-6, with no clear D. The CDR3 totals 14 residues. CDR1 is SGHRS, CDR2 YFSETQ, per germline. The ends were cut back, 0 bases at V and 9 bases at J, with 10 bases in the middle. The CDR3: CASSLDMGGSPLHF. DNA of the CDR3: TGCGCCAGCAGCTTGGATATGGGAGGTTCACCCCTCCACTTT.

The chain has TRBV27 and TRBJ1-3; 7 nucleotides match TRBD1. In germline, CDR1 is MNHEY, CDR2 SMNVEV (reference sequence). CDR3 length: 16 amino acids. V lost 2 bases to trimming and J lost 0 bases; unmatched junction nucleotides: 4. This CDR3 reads CASSLRYRGSGNTIYF. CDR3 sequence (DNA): TGTGCCAGCAGTTTAAGGTACAGGGGCTCTGGAAACACCATATATTTT.

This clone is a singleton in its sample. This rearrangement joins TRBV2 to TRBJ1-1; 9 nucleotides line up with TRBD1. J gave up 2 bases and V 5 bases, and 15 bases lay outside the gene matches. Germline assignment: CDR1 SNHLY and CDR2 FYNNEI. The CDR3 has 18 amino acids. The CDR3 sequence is CASSFSRTLTGGNTEAFF. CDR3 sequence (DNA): TGTGCCAGCAGTTTTTCCCGAACTCTGACAGGGGGTAACACTGAAGCTTTCTTT.

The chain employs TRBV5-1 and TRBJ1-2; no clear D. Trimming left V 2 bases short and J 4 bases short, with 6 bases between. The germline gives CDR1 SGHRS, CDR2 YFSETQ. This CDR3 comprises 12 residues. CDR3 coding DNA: TGCGCCAGCAGCTTTGAGAGCTATGGCTACACCTTC. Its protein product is CASSFESYGYTF.

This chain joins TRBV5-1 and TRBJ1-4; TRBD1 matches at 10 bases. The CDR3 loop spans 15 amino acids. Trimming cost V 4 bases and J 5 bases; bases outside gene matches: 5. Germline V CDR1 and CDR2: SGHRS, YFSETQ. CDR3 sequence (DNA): TGCGCCAGCAGCGCTGGACAGGGGGAAAATGAAAAACTGTTTTTT. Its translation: CASSAGQGENEKLFF.

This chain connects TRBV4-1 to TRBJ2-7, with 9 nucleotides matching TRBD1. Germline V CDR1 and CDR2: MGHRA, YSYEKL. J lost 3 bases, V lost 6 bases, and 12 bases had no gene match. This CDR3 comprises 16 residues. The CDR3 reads CASSPMGQGSYYEQYF. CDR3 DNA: TGCGCCAGCAGTCCAATGGGACAGGGAAGTTACTACGAGCAGTACTTC.

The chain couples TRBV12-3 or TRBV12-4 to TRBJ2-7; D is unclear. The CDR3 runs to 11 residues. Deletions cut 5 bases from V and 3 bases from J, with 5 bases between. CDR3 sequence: CASSRLYEQYF. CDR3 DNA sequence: TGTGCCAGCAGTCGACTCTACGAGCAGTACTTC.

The CDR3 reads CASSEPVGLPEPEQYF. CDR3 bases: TGCGCCAGCAGTGAGCCCGTAGGACTACCCGAGCCCGAGCAGTACTTC. This sequence joins TRBV10-2 and TRBJ2-7, with D tentatively TRBD2 (6 bases). This CDR3 has 16 residues. The ends were cut back, 2 bases at V and 6 bases at J, with 20 bases in the middle. Germline CDR1 and CDR2: WSHSY and SAAADI.